The 27 T cell receptor beta chains presented below share a single source sample, sequenced in a study of T cell responses to AZD1222 COVID-19 vaccine. TCRdb keeps only in-frame clones here, not all; method: immunoSEQ multiplex PCR. The sample carries about 130,000 clones, about 86% recorded once. The material sequenced was peripheral blood, taken on day 0 of AZD1222 vaccination. Every receptor here comes from an adult in good health.

The chain uses TRBV6-2 or TRBV6-3 and TRBJ2-2; TRBD1 matches at 7 bases. CDR3 size: 17 residues. Germline V gives CDR1 MNHEY, CDR2 SVGEGT. Trimming at V came to 6 bases and at J to 3 bases, leaving 13 bases not matched to a gene. CDR3 bases: TGTGCCAGCAGCTGGGACAGTCAAGGGTTCGACACCGGGGAGCTGTTTTTT. Its protein is CASSWDSQGFDTGELFF.

The V call is TRBV2, the J call TRBJ2-2; D gene unclear. The CDR3 is 13 residues long. CDR1 and CDR2 from the germline V gene are SNHLY and FYNNEI. V was trimmed by 1 base and J by 2 bases, leaving 2 bases between them. CDR3 loop: CASSEENTGELFF. The CDR3, as DNA: TGTGCCAGCAGTGAAGAAAACACCGGGGAGCTGTTTTTT.

In DNA, the CDR3 is TGTGCCATCGCGATAGCGGGAGGGGAAGATACGCAGTATTTT. Its translation is CAIAIAGGEDTQYF. The chain uses TRBV10-3 and TRBJ2-3; 11 bases line up with TRBD2. With 8 bases clipped from V and 5 bases from J, the junction kept 6 bases outside the gene matches. This CDR3 has 14 residues. The germline V gene has CDR1 ENHRY and CDR2 SYGVKD.

The chain joins TRBV15 to TRBJ1-2; D gene ambiguous. The CDR3 has 15 residues. V lost 0 bases to trimming and J lost 2 bases, with 10 bases between them. Germline CDR1 reads LNHNV; CDR2 reads YYDKDF (reference sequence). The CDR3 is CATSRDQGRNYGYTF. CDR3 nucleotides: TGTGCCACCAGCAGAGACCAAGGACGGAACTATGGCTACACCTTC.

The rearrangement uses TRBV5-5 and TRBJ1-6; D is possibly TRBD1 (5 bases). Germline V gives CDR1 SGHKS, CDR2 YYEKEE (reference sequence). The V end lost 5 bases, the J end lost 7 bases, and 16 bases lay between the germline ends. CDR3 length: 15 residues. CDR3 DNA: TGTGCCAGCAGTCGTGAGGGACCTGGGAATTCACCCCTCCACTTT. Its protein product is CASSREGPGNSPLHF. Full variable domain (rest looked up from reference TRBV5-5 and TRBJ1-6): DAGVTQSPTHLIKTRGQQVTLRCSPISGHKSVSWYQQVLGQGPQFIFQYYEKEERGRGNFPDRFSARQFPNYSSELNVNALLLGDSALYLCASSREGPGNSPLHFGNGTRLTVT.

With regard to this clone: The sample contains more than one DNA sequence encoding this CDR3. V usage is TRBV6-2 or TRBV6-3 and J usage is TRBJ1-5; D unresolved. Germline CDR1 reads MNHEY; CDR2 reads SVGEGT. The CDR3 spans 12 residues. Trimming removed 2 bases from V and 4 bases from J, with 3 bases in between. CDR3 nucleotides: TGTGCCAGCAGTTACCGAAATCAGCCCCAGCATTTT. Encoded protein: CASSYRNQPQHF.

The chain couples TRBV24-1 to TRBJ2-2; 11 nucleotides line up with TRBD2. This CDR3 has 15 residues. V gave up 9 bases and J gave up 6 bases; unmatched junction bases: 8. Per germline, CDR1 KGHDR and CDR2 SFDVKD. The CDR3 here is CATGEPGLAAGELFF. In DNA form, the CDR3 reads TGTGCCACCGGGGAACCGGGACTAGCGGCCGGGGAGCTGTTTTTT.

The chain recombines TRBV11-3 with TRBJ1-1; D is unresolved. Germline V gene sequence: CDR1 SGHNT, CDR2 YENEEA. The CDR3 is 13 amino acids. With 2 bases removed from V and 8 bases from J, the gap between germline ends came to 12 bases. The CDR3 DNA reads TGTGCCAGCAGCTTATCGGGAGGTATAGAAGCTTTCTTT. This codes for CASSLSGGIEAFF.

The chain carries TRBV2 and TRBJ2-7; 10 bases map to TRBD1. This CDR3 spans 15 amino acids. Per the germline V gene, CDR1 is SNHLY and CDR2 is FYNNEI. Trimming at V came to 6 bases and at J to 3 bases, leaving 8 bases not matched to a gene. CDR3 loop: CASREKTGGSYEQYF. The CDR3 nucleotides are TGTGCCAGCAGGGAGAAGACAGGGGGCAGCTACGAGCAGTACTTC.

The chain combines TRBV4-1 with TRBJ1-2; weak D call: TRBD1 (6 bases). The germline V and J ends were trimmed by 0 bases and 0 bases, with 8 bases remaining between them. This CDR3 is 15 amino acids long. Germline-derived CDR1 and CDR2 are MGHRA and YSYEKL. CDR3 amino acids: CASSQERTANYGYTF. The DNA for the CDR3 is TGCGCCAGCAGCCAAGAAAGGACAGCTAACTATGGCTACACCTTC.

This chain links TRBV18 with TRBJ2-7; D possibly matches TRBD1 or TRBD2 (6 bases each). Trimming removed 3 bases at V and 2 bases at J, with 17 bases between. The CDR3 is 16 residues long. Germline V lookup: CDR1 KGHSH, CDR2 LQKENI. CDR3 protein: CASSPLTGAVTYEQYF. DNA for the CDR3: TGTGCCAGCTCACCTTTGACGGGGGCCGTGACCTACGAGCAGTACTTC.

Only one count was recorded for this clone. The chain is built from TRBV6-5 and TRBJ2-7; maybe TRBD1 (6 bases). The germline V gene encodes CDR1 MNHEY and CDR2 SVGAGI. The CDR3 sequence is 15 residues long. V gave up 2 bases and J gave up 2 bases, with 13 bases separating them. CDR3 nucleotides: TGTGCCAGCAGTTACGGACAGACTAATACCTACGAGCAGTACTTC. This gives the protein CASSYGQTNTYEQYF.

This chain links TRBV6-4 with TRBJ2-3; possibly TRBD2 for D (6 bases). The germline V and J ends were trimmed by 3 bases and 5 bases, with 9 bases remaining between them. Looked up from germline, CDR1 is MRHNA and CDR2 is SNTAGT. CDR3 length: 13 residues. This CDR3 reads CASSEDYLDTQYF. The CDR3 DNA reads TGTGCCAGCAGTGAGGACTATTTAGATACGCAGTATTTT.

The chain couples TRBV4-3 to TRBJ2-7; either TRBD1 or TRBD2 may supply D (6 bases each). V lost 4 bases, J lost 3 bases, and 16 bases lay in between. Germline CDR1 is LGHNA and CDR2 is YSLEER. This CDR3 comprises 15 residues. The CDR3 bases are TGCGCCAGCAGCCTTCCCGGGGGCCGAGACTACGAGCAGTACTTC. Amino acid sequence: CASSLPGGRDYEQYF.

This clone was picked up one time. J is TRBJ1-5 and V is TRBV18, with TRBD1 matching 7 bases. With V trimmed by 6 bases and J by 5 bases, 4 bases remained unmatched. The CDR3 runs 13 residues. Germline CDR1 and CDR2: KGHSH and LQKENI. Here the CDR3 reads CASSTQGDQPQHF. The CDR3 bases are TGTGCCAGCTCGACGCAGGGGGATCAGCCCCAGCATTTT. Full variable domain (remainder filled in from reference TRBV18 and TRBJ1-5): NAGVMQNPRHLVRRRGQEARLRCSPMKGHSHVYWYRQLPEEGLKFMVYLQKENIIDESGMPKERFSAEFPKEGPSILRIQQVVRGDSAAYFCASSTQGDQPQHFGDGTRLSIL.

The rearrangement uses TRBV2 and TRBJ1-3; 10 nucleotides agree with TRBD1. CDR1 and CDR2 (germline): SNHLY, FYNNEI. This CDR3 has 16 amino acids. The V segment lost 1 base and the J segment 0 bases; nucleotides outside the gene matches: 0. CDR3 sequence reads: CASSEGTGGSGNTIYF. Written as DNA, the CDR3 is TGTGCCAGCAGTGAAGGGACAGGGGGCTCTGGAAACACCATATATTTT.

The genes are TRBV4-3 and TRBJ1-6; D is undetermined. V was clipped by 3 bases and J by 7 bases, with 4 bases between them. The CDR3 has 12 residues. Germline V gives CDR1 LGHNA, CDR2 YSLEER. This CDR3 is CASSQGNSPLHF. DNA of the CDR3: TGCGCCAGCAGCCAGGGAAATTCACCCCTCCACTTT.

As to this clone: It is unclear where the CDR3 begins or ends on the DNA, so no DNA is shown, and the CDR3 is as TCRdb lists it. The J gene is TRBJ1-5, the V gene TRBV6-2 or TRBV6-3. The CDR3 sequence runs 13 residues, both termini included. CDR1 and CDR2 (germline): MNHEY, SVGEGT. The chain's CDR3 is CASSTSENQPQHF.

The J gene is TRBJ2-2, the V gene TRBV11-1; 8 bases are a match to TRBD2. Germline CDR1 reads SGHAT; CDR2 reads FQDESV (reference sequence). V dropped 7 bases and J dropped 3; count of bases not matched to a gene: 10. The CDR3 is made up of 16 amino acids. The CDR3, as DNA: TGTGCCAGCACGGGCAGCGGGAGTTCCCACACCGGGGAGCTGTTTTTT. It yields the protein CASTGSGSSHTGELFF.

The chain couples TRBV5-6 to TRBJ1-5; tentatively, D is TRBD1 (5 bases). The CDR3 contains 15 residues. V dropped 0 bases and J dropped 6 bases, with 13 bases sitting between them. Per germline, CDR1 SGHDT and CDR2 YYEEEE. CDR3 loop: CASSLGGMGFQPQHF. CDR3 nucleotides: TGTGCCAGCAGCTTGGGGGGGATGGGTTTTCAGCCCCAGCATTTT.

The CDR3 spells CASTVQGPQNTEAFF. As DNA, the CDR3 is TGTGCCAGCACGGTCCAGGGCCCCCAAAACACTGAAGCTTTCTTT. The V call is TRBV6-5, the J call TRBJ1-1; D perhaps matches TRBD1 (5 bases). This CDR3 has 15 amino acids. Trimming left V 7 bases short and J 2 bases short, with 17 bases between. Per germline, CDR1 MNHEY and CDR2 SVGAGI.

The chain joins TRBV5-5 to TRBJ1-5; tentatively, D is TRBD1 (5 bases). This CDR3 is 15 amino acids long. The germline V gene has CDR1 SGHKS and CDR2 YYEKEE (reference sequence). V was shortened by 4 bases and J by 4 bases, with 15 bases between the two germline ends. The CDR3 sequence: CASSALLGTNQPQHF. The CDR3 region has the DNA TGTGCCAGCAGCGCCCTCTTGGGGACTAATCAGCCCCAGCATTTT.

This chain joins TRBV10-1 and TRBJ2-2; D unclear. This CDR3 has 11 residues. Germline assignment: CDR1 WNHNN and CDR2 SYGVQD (reference sequence). The V end was cut by 4 bases, the J end by 5 bases, with 2 bases between. Here the CDR3 reads CASSGTGELFF. CDR3 nucleotide sequence: TGCGCCAGCAGTGGGACCGGGGAGCTGTTTTTT.

This chain connects TRBV7-9 to TRBJ1-2; no reliable D call. In germline, CDR1 is SEHNR, CDR2 FQNEAQ (reference sequence). The CDR3 extends over 13 amino acids. The V and J ends lost 0 bases and 6 bases respectively, with 8 bases between them. This CDR3 is CASSLATADGYTF. CDR3 DNA sequence: TGTGCCAGCAGCTTAGCCACAGCTGATGGCTACACCTTC.

The genes are TRBV5-6 and TRBJ1-1, with D perhaps matching TRBD1 (5 bases). The CDR3 length is 16 residues. Germline CDR1 and CDR2: SGHDT and YYEEEE. The V gene lost 1 base and the J gene lost 1 base, with 14 bases spanning the gap. The chain's CDR3 is CASSLPGAPSNTEAFF. CDR3 coding DNA: TGTGCCAGCAGCTTGCCCGGGGCTCCTTCGAACACTGAAGCTTTCTTT.

This clone was counted once. This sequence joins TRBV12-3 or TRBV12-4 and TRBJ2-1; D remains ambiguous. The ends were cut back, 6 bases at V and 3 bases at J, with 6 bases in the middle. The CDR3 runs to 12 residues. This CDR3 is CASRGSYNEQFF. CDR3 DNA sequence: TGTGCCAGCAGGGGTAGCTACAATGAGCAGTTCTTC.

About this clone: Other nucleotide sequences from this sample produce the same CDR3. This rearrangement joins TRBV7-2 to TRBJ2-3; no firm D call. CDR3 length: 12 residues. V dropped 1 base and J dropped 6 bases, with 5 bases sitting between them. Germline CDR1 SGHTA, CDR2 FQGNSA. The DNA of the CDR3 is TGTGCCAGCAGCTTAGTCCCGGATACGCAGTATTTT. Translated, it gives CASSLVPDTQYF.